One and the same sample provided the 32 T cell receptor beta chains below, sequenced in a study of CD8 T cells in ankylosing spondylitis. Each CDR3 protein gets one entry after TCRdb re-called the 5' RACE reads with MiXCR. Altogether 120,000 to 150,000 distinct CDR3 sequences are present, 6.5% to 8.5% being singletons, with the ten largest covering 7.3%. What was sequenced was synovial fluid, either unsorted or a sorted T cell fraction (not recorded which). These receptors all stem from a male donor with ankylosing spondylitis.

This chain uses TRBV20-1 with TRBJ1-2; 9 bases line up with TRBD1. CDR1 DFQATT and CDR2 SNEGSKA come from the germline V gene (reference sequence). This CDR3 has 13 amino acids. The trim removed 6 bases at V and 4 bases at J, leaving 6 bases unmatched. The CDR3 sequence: CSAQQGAVYGYTF. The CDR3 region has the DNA TGCAGTGCCCAACAGGGGGCGGTCTATGGCTACACCTTC.

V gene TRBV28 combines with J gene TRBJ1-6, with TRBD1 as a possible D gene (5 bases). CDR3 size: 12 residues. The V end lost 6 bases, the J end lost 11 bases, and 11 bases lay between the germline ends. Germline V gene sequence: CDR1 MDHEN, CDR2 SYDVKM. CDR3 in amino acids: CASRLGDTPLHF. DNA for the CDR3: TGTGCCAGCAGGCTGGGGGATACACCCCTCCACTTT.

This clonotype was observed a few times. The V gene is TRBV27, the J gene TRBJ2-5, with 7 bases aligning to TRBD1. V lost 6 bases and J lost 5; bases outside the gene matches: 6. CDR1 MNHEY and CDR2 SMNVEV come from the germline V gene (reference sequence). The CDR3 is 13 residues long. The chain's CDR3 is CASRAQGVETQYF. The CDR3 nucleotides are TGTGCCAGCAGAGCCCAGGGGGTCGAGACCCAGTACTTC.

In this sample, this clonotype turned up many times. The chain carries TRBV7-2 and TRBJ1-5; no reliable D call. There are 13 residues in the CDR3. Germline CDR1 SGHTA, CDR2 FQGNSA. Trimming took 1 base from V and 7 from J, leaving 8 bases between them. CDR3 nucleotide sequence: TGTGCCAGCAGCTTAGGAGCGGGGCAGCCCCAGCATTTT. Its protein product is CASSLGAGQPQHF.

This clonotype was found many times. CDR3 sequence: CSVVSESNQPQHF. The CDR3 region has the DNA TGCAGCGTTGTATCAGAGAGCAATCAGCCCCAGCATTTT. V gene TRBV29-1 combines with J gene TRBJ1-5; unclear D gene. The ends were cut back, 4 bases at V and 1 base at J, with 8 bases in the middle. Germline V gene lookup returns CDR1 SQVTM and CDR2 ANQGSEA. This CDR3 has 13 amino acids.

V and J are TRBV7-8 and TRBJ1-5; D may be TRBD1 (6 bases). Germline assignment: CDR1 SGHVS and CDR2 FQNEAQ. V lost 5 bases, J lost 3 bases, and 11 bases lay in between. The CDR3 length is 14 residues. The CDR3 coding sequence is TGTGCCAGCAGCGCTCGGACAGTCAATCAGCCCCAGCATTTT. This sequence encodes CASSARTVNQPQHF.

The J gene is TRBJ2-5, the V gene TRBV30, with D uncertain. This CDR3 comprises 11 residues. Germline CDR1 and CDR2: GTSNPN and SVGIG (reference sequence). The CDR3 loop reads CALEQQETQYF. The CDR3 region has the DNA TGTGCTCTGGAACAGCAAGAGACCCAGTACTTC.

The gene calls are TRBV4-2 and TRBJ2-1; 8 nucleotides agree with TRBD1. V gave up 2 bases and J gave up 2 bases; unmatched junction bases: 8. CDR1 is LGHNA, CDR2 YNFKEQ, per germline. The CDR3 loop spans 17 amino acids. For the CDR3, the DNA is TGTGCCAGCAGCCAAAGGCCGCCGGGACAGGCCTACAATGAGCAGTTCTTC. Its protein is CASSQRPPGQAYNEQFF.

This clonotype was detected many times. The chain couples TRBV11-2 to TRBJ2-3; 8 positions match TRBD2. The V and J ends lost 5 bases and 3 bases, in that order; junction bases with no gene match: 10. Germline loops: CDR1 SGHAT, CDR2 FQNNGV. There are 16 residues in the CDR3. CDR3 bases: TGTGCCAGCAGCCCCTGGACTAGCTGGGGTACAGATACGCAGTATTTT. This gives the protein CASSPWTSWGTDTQYF.

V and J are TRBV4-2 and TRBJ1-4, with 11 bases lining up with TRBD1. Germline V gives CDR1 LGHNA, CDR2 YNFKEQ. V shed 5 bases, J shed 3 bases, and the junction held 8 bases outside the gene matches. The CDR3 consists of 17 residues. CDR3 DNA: TGTGCCAGCAGCACCGGGGACAGGGGGGTGGCTAATGAAAAACTGTTTTTT. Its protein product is CASSTGDRGVANEKLFF.

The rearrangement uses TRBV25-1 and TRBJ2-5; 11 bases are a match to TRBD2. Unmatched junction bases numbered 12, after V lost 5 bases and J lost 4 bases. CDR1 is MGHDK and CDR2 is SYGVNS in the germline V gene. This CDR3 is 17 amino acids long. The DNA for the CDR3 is TGTGCCAGCAGTCCCCCTTTTCGACTAGCGGGAACAGAGACCCAGTACTTC. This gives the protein CASSPPFRLAGTETQYF.

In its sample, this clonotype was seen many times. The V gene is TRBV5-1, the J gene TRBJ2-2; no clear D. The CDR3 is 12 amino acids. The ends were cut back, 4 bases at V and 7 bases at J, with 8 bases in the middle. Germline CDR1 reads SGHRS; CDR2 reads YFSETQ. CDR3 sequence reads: CASSIIVGELFF. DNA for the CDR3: TGCGCCAGCAGCATTATCGTCGGGGAGCTGTTTTTT.

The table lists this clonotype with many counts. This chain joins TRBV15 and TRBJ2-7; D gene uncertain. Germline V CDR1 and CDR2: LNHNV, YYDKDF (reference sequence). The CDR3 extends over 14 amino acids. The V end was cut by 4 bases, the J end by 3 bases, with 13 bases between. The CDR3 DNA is TGTGCCACCAGCACCCATGGGGTAGGCTACGAGCAGTACTTC. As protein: CATSTHGVGYEQYF. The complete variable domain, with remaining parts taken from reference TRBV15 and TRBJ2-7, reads DAMVIQNPRYQVTQFGKPVTLSCSQTLNHNVMYWYQQKSSQAPKLLFHYYDKDFNNEADTPDNFQSRRPNTSFCFLDIRSPGLGDTAMYLCATSTHGVGYEQYFGPGTRLTVT.

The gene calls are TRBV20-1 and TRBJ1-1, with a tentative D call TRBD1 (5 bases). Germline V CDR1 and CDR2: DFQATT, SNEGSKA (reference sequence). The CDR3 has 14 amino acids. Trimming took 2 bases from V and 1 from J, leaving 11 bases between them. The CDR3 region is CSARPGGGNTEAFF. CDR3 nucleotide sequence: TGCAGTGCTAGACCCGGGGGAGGGAACACTGAAGCTTTCTTT.

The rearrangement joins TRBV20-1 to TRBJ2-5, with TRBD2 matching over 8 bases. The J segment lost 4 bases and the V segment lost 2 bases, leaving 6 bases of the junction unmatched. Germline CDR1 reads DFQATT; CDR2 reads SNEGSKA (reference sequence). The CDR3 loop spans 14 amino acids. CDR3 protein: CSARSGGPGETQYF. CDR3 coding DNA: TGCAGTGCTAGATCGGGGGGGCCTGGAGAGACCCAGTACTTC.

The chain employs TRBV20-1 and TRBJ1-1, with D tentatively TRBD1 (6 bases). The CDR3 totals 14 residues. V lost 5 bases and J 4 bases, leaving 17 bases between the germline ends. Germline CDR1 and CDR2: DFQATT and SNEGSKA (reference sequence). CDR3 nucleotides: TGCAGTGCTCAGAAGCAGGGGAGGGTCACTGAAGCTTTCTTT. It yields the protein CSAQKQGRVTEAFF.

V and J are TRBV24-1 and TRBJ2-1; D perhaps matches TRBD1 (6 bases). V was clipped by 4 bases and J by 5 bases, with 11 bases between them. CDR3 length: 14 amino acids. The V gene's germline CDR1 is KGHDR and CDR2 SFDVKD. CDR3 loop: CATSDLGQNNEQFF. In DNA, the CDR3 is TGTGCCACCAGTGACCTCGGACAGAACAATGAGCAGTTCTTC.

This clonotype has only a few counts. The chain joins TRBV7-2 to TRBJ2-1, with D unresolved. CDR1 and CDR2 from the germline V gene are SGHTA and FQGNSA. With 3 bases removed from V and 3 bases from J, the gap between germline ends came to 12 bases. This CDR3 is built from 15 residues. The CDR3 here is CASSFSIDGYNEQFF. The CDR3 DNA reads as TGTGCCAGCAGCTTTTCTATCGACGGCTACAATGAGCAGTTCTTC.

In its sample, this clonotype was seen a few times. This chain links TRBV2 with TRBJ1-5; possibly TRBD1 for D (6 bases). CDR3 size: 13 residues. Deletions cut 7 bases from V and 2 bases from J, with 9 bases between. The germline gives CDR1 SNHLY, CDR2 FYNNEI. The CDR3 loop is CASKGQRNQPQHF. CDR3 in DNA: TGTGCCAGCAAGGGACAACGCAATCAGCCCCAGCATTTT.

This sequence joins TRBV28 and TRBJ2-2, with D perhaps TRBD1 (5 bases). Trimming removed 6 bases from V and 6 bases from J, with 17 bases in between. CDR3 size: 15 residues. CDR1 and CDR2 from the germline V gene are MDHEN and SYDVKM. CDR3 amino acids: CASRRFRVRSGELFF. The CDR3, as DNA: TGTGCCAGCAGACGCTTCAGGGTGAGGTCCGGGGAGCTGTTTTTT.

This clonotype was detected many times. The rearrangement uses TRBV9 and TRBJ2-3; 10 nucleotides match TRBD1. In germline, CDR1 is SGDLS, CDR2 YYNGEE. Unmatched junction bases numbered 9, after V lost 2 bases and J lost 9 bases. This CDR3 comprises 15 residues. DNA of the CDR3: TGTGCCAGCAGCGTGACAGGGGGCTTAGGGGGAACGCAGTATTTT. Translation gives CASSVTGGLGGTQYF.

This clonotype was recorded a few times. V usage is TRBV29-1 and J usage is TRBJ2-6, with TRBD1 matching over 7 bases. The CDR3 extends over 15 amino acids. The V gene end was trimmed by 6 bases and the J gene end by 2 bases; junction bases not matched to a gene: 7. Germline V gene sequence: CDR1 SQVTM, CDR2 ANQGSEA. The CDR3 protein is CSVQGVKAGANVLTF. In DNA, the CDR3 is TGCAGCGTCCAGGGGGTTAAAGCTGGGGCCAACGTCCTGACTTTC.

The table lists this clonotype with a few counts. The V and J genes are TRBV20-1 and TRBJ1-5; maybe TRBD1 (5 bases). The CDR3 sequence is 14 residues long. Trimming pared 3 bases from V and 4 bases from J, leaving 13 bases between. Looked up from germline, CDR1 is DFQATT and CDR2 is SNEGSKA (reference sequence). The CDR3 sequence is CSARGGGNNQPQHF. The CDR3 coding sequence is TGCAGTGCTAGGGGGGGAGGGAATAATCAGCCCCAGCATTTT.

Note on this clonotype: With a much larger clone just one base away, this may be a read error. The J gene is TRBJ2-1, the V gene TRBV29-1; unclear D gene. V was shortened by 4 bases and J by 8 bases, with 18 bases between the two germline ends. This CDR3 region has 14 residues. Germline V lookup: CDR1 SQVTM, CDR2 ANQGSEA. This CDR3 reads CSVGVAERWDEQFF. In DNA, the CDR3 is TGCAGCGTTGGGGTTGCGGAGAGATGGGATGAGCAGTTCTTC.

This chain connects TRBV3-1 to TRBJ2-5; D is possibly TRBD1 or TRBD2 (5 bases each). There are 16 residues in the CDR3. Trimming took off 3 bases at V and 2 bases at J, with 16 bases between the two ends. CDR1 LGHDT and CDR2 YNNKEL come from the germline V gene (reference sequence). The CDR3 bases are TGTGCCAGCAGCCACGTAAATTGGGACCTACAAGAGACCCAGTACTTC. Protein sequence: CASSHVNWDLQETQYF.

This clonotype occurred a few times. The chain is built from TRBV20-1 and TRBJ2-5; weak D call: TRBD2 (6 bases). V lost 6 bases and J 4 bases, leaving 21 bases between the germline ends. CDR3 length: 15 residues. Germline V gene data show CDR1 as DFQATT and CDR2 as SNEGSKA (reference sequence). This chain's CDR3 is CSAFRGTEVGETQYF. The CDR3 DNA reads TGCAGTGCATTTCGCGGGACTGAGGTTGGAGAGACCCAGTACTTC.

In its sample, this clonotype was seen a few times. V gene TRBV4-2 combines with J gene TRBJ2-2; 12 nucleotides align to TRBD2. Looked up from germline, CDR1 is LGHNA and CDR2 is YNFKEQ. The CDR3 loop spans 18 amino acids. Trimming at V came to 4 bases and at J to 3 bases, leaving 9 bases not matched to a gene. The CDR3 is CASSPSFLAGGYTGELFF. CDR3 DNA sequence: TGTGCCAGCAGCCCGAGTTTTCTAGCGGGAGGGTACACCGGGGAGCTGTTTTTT.

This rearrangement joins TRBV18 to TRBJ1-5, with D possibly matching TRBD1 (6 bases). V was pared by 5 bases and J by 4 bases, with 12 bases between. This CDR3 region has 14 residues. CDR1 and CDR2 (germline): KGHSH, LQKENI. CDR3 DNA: TGTGCCAGCTCAAAAGGGACACCAAATCAGCCCCAGCATTTT. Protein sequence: CASSKGTPNQPQHF.

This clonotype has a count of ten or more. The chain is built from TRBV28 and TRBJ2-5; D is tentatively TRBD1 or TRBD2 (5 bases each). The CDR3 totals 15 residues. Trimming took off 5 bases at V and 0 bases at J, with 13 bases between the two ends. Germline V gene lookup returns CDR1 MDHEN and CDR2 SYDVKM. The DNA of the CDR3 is TGTGCCAGCAGTATGGCAGGGACCTACCAAGAGACCCAGTACTTC. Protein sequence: CASSMAGTYQETQYF. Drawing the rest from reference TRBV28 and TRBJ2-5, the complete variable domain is DVKVTQSSRYLVKRTGEKVFLECVQDMDHENMFWYRQDPGLGLRLIYFSYDVKMKEKGDIPEGYSVSREKKERFSLILESASTNQTSMYLCASSMAGTYQETQYFGPGTRLLVL.

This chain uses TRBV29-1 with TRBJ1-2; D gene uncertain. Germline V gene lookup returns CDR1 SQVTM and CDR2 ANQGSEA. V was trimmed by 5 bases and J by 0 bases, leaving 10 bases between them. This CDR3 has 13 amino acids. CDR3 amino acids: CSVRLGSNYGYTF. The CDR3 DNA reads TGCAGCGTTAGGCTGGGATCTAACTATGGCTACACCTTC.

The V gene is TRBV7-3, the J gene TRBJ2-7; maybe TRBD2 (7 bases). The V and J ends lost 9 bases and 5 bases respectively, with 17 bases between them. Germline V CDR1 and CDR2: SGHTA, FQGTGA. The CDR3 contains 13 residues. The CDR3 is CASSATGGDEQYF. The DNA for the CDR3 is TGTGCCAGTTCCGCTACGGGGGGCGACGAGCAGTACTTC.

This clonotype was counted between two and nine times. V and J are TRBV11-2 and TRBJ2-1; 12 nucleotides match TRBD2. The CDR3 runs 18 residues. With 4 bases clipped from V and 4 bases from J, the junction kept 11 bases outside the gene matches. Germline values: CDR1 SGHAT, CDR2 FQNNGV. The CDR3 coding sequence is TGTGCCAGCAGCTGGAGACTAGCGGGGGTTAAGCTTTACAATGAGCAGTTCTTC. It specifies CASSWRLAGVKLYNEQFF.